The source of this T cell receptor beta chain is a study of Ad26.COV2.S vaccination and SARS-CoV-2 variants (dated by TCRdb to the early 2020s). Looking at the study overall: Vaccine-arm donors came from COV1001, a multicentre, randomized, double-blind, placebo-controlled phase I-IIa trial of Ad26.COV2.S in healthy adults. Ad26.COV2.S was administered intramuscularly at 5 x 10^10 or 1 x 10^11 viral particles, either as a single shot or as two shots given 56 days apart. The specificity and breadth of SARS-CoV-2-reactive T cell receptors after Ad26.COV2.S vaccination were assessed by TCRbeta repertoire sequencing. A total of 32 samples were included in the TCR-sequenced set, comprising roughly 19 Ad26.COV2.S vaccine recipients, 5 placebo recipients and 8 SARS-CoV-2 convalescent individuals. Trial participants were randomized into five groups of five: low-dose or high-dose Ad26.COV2.S given once or twice, or placebo on both occasions. Investigators did not know the trial group allocation while performing experiments and assessing outcomes. Here is what the overall study found, with its caveats: The study was not powered for comparison of responses between vaccine doses or regimens. Compared with placebo recipients, Ad26.COV2.S recipients showed higher spike-specific TCR breadth (P = 0.0014). It was noted by the authors that total T cell responses may have been underestimated by the TCR breadth and depth analyses. Non-spike TCR breadth was comparable between vaccine and placebo recipients, consistent with the vaccine containing only spike. After vaccination, substantial breadth of spike-specific CD8+ and CD4+ T cell responses was reported.

Clipping removes 10 bases from V and 0 bases from J, with 7 as the unmatched junction base count. CDR1 MGHDK and CDR2 SYGVNS were looked up in the germline V gene. The CDR3 covers 14 residues, taking in both the cysteine and the phenylalanine. Only the CDR3 part of the read is kept: 42 bases, read in frame from the first base. A word on this clone: Its antigen is not yet known. No base quality information exists; no much larger clone differs at one position.

Explained via the paper, the treatment or condition label denotes: around 19 received Ad26.COV2.S at low or high dose, single or two shots; several received placebo; per-sample allocation not given. For vaccine and placebo recipients, the sequenced repertoires came from samples collected on day 63 after the first injection. Between 29 July and 7 August 2020, Cohort 1b enrolled around 24 adults aged 18-55 years at one site in Boston, USA. Ad26.COV2.S was a replication-incompetent adenovirus type 26 vector expressing a prefusion-stabilized SARS-CoV-2 spike protein from the original Wuhan strain. The immunoSEQ Assay was used to sequence TCRbeta CDR3 regions. After extraction, genomic DNA underwent amplification by bias-controlled multiplex PCR, followed by high-throughput sequencing. As for the original processing: To quantify the absolute abundance of each unique TCRbeta CDR3 region, sequences were collapsed and filtered. T cell fraction was estimated by normalizing TCRbeta template counts to usable DNA, with usable DNA measured through amplification of reference genes found in all nucleated cells. Repertoire TCRs were annotated as SARS-CoV-2-specific when V gene, CDR3 amino acid sequence and J gene were exactly matched to a known reactive TCR set. The reference SARS-CoV-2 TCR set was derived from MIRA and filtered for enrichment in COVID-19-positive ImmuneCODE repertoires, a step that removed public or cross-reactive TCRs. Drawing on the MIRA antigens, annotated TCRs were analysed further at the level of specific ORF or position within ORF. Breadth was defined as the number of annotated unique rearrangements divided by the total number of unique productive rearrangements, and depth was defined as the summed frequency of the annotated unique rearrangements. Two-sided Wilcoxon rank-sum tests were applied when comparing TCR breadth between groups. TCRdb re-hosts the immuneACCESS table, in-frame sequences only. Its copies lack some clones; in the studies checked, an unresolved V gene accounts for under half of them, and the cause for the rest is not known. The D gene and trimming were derived from the DNA, and the V and J assignments and clone size from that table. The sample table records fewer than 400,000 clones; roughly 86% of these occur just once. Of the sample, approximately 1.9% is held by the ten largest clones.

This TCR derives from a person aged 18-65 years who received the Ad26.COV2.S COVID-19 vaccine or a placebo. The sample consisted of peripheral blood, taken in a trial of Ad26.COV2.S vaccine versus placebo. The rearrangement combines TRBV25-1 with TRBJ2-3; 7 bases in the middle match TRBD1. The CDR3 loop reads CATTPGGSTDTQYF. The sequenced DNA is TGTGCCACCACCCCAGGGGGAAGCACAGATACGCAGTATTTT. The entire variable domain, with the stretches around the CDR3 drawn from the reference TRBV25-1 and TRBJ2-3 proteins, is EADIYQTPRYLVIGTGKKITLECSQTMGHDKMYWYQQDPGMELHLIHYSYGVNSTEKGDLSSESTVSRIRTEHFPLTLESARPSHTSQYLCATTPGGSTDTQYFGPGTRLTVL.